This TCR beta chain was captured by sequencing in a study of blood T cell repertoires in COVID-19. Clones were sequenced by immunoSEQ multiplex PCR, and TCRdb holds only the in-frame ones, with some missing. Of 400,000 to 450,000 clones detected, about 91% appear once; the ten largest clones hold over 9.5%. In germline, CDR1 is MNHNY, CDR2 SVGAGI (reference sequence). With 6 bases removed from V and 0 bases from J, the gap between germline ends came to 3 bases. The CDR3 has 12 amino acids. This receptor was obtained from a woman aged 50 to 65 with COVID-19, enrolled during active disease. The material sequenced was peripheral blood. V is TRBV6-6 and J is TRBJ2-1, with D unresolved. CDR3 nucleotides: TGTGCCAGCAGCCTCTCCTACAATGAGCAGTTCTTC. Its translation: CASSLSYNEQFF.